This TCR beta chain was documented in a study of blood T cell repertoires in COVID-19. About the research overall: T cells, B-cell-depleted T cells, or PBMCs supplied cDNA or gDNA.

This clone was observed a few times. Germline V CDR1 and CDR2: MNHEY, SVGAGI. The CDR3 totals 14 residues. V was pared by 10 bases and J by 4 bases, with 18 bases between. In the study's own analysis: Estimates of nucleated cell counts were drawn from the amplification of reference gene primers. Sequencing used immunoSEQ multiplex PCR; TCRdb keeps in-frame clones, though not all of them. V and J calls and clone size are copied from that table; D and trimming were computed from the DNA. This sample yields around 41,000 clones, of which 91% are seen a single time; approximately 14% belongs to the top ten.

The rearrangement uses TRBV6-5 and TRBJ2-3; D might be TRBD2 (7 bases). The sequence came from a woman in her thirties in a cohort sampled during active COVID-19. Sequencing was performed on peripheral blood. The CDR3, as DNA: TGTGCCACCTCATCGGGGGGCACGGCAGATACGCAGTATTTT. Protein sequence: CATSSGGTADTQYF.